The next 18 T cell receptor beta chains were all read from a single sample in a study of OX40 agonist ivuxolimab in advanced cancers. The table came from immunoSEQ multiplex PCR; TCRdb's copy has only in-frame clones and leaves some out. The sample includes about 72,000 clones, about nine tenths of them seen just once. Material: CD4+ or CD8+ T cells sorted from blood, obtained in a trial of the OX40 agonist ivuxolimab. Receptors were obtained from an adult with an advanced solid tumor such as melanoma, head and neck, liver or kidney cancer.

In its sample, this clone was seen once. The chain uses TRBV6-6 and TRBJ2-1; D gene uncertain. V was trimmed by 6 bases and J by 4 bases, leaving 7 bases between them. This CDR3 region has 12 residues. Germline V lookup: CDR1 MNHNY, CDR2 SVGAGI (reference sequence). This CDR3 reads CASRGRYNEQFF. The DNA of the CDR3 is TGTGCCAGCAGAGGAAGATACAATGAGCAGTTCTTC.

V gene TRBV7-9 combines with J gene TRBJ2-1; TRBD1 matches at 9 bases. The CDR3 is 16 residues long. Germline CDR1 is SEHNR and CDR2 is FQNEAQ (reference sequence). Losses at the gene ends were 4 bases for V and 5 bases for J; bases not matched to a gene: 9. The CDR3 spells CASSSRPGTGHNEQFF. CDR3 coding DNA: TGTGCCAGCAGCTCTAGGCCCGGGACAGGGCACAATGAGCAGTTCTTC.

This sequence joins TRBV29-1 and TRBJ2-7; 8 bases are shared with TRBD1. This CDR3 region has 15 residues. Germline CDR1 is SQVTM and CDR2 is ANQGSEA. V was pared by 4 bases and J by 5 bases, with 13 bases of the junction left unmatched. CDR3 loop: CSVVKGWQGADEQYF. As DNA, the CDR3 is TGCAGCGTTGTCAAAGGTTGGCAGGGGGCAGACGAGCAGTACTTC.

The chain recombines TRBV18 with TRBJ2-7, with D perhaps matching TRBD2 (7 bases). Trimming stripped 3 bases from V and 3 bases from J, with 18 bases between. The CDR3 contains 16 residues. The V gene's germline CDR1 is KGHSH and CDR2 LQKENI. The CDR3: CASSPRGGPVYYEQYF. The CDR3 DNA reads as TGTGCCAGCTCACCGCGCGGGGGCCCGGTCTACTACGAGCAGTACTTC.

CDR3 region: CASRLQENQPQHF. CDR3 sequence (DNA): TGTGCCAGCAGATTACAGGAAAATCAGCCCCAGCATTTT. The chain employs TRBV6-1 and TRBJ1-5, with D possibly being TRBD1 (5 bases). The CDR3 sequence is 13 residues long. V was pared by 6 bases and J by 4 bases, with 10 bases between. Germline V gene lookup returns CDR1 MNHNS and CDR2 SASEGT.

The chain has TRBV7-9 and TRBJ2-3, with unresolved D. Germline V gene lookup returns CDR1 SEHNR and CDR2 FQNEAQ (reference sequence). There are 11 residues in the CDR3. The germline V and J ends were trimmed by 6 bases and 6 bases, with 7 bases remaining between them. The CDR3 DNA reads TGTGCCAGCAGAGGTACTGATACGCAGTATTTT. Its translation: CASRGTDTQYF.

The V call is TRBV7-3, the J call TRBJ2-3; 9 nucleotides align to TRBD1. CDR3 length: 15 residues. V shed 6 bases, J shed 7 bases, and the junction held 11 bases outside the gene matches. Germline V lookup: CDR1 SGHTA, CDR2 FQGTGA. The CDR3 spells CASRQGQGPSNTQYF. The CDR3 DNA reads as TGTGCCAGCAGGCAGGGACAGGGTCCTAGTAATACGCAGTATTTT. The full variable domain, rest sourced from reference TRBV7-3 and TRBJ2-3, is GAGVSQTPSNKVTEKGKYVELRCDPISGHTALYWYRQSLGQGPEFLIYFQGTGAADDSGLPNDRFFAVRPEGSVSTLKIQRTERGDSAVYLCASRQGQGPSNTQYFGPGTRLTVL.

The V call is TRBV6-1, the J call TRBJ2-7; D gene unclear. The CDR3 spans 15 residues. Trimming stripped 6 bases from V and 2 bases from J, with 17 bases between. The V gene's germline CDR1 is MNHNS and CDR2 SASEGT. CDR3 protein: CASSPGRRSTYEQYF. The CDR3, as DNA: TGTGCCAGCAGCCCTGGACGGCGTTCCACCTACGAGCAGTACTTC.

The J gene is TRBJ2-5, the V gene TRBV9; 8 bases align to TRBD1. The CDR3 has 16 residues. Germline-derived CDR1 and CDR2 are SGDLS and YYNGEE. Unmatched junction bases numbered 11, after V lost 3 bases and J lost 4 bases. The CDR3 is CASSASSDRVRETQYF. CDR3 nucleotide sequence: TGTGCCAGCAGCGCCTCCTCGGACAGGGTGCGAGAGACCCAGTACTTC.

This clone was found once. This sequence joins TRBV5-1 and TRBJ2-1; tentatively, D is TRBD2 (5 bases). Germline V gene data show CDR1 as SGHRS and CDR2 as YFSETQ. V gave up 2 bases and J gave up 3 bases, with 9 bases separating them. This CDR3 has 14 residues. CDR3 coding DNA: TGCGCCAGCAGCTTTGAGACTAACTACAATGAGCAGTTCTTC. It is translated as CASSFETNYNEQFF. The full variable domain, rest sourced from reference TRBV5-1 and TRBJ2-1, is KAGVTQTPRYLIKTRGQQVTLSCSPISGHRSVSWYQQTPGQGLQFLFEYFSETQRNKGNFPGRFSGRQFSNSRSEMNVSTLELGDSALYLCASSFETNYNEQFFGPGTRLTVL.

Only one count was recorded for this clone. V gene TRBV6-6 combines with J gene TRBJ1-4; 9 bases map to TRBD1. Germline V CDR1 and CDR2: MNHNY, SVGAGI (reference sequence). J lost 8 bases, V lost 0 bases, and 4 bases had no gene match. The CDR3 is made up of 15 amino acids. CDR3 loop: CASSYSTGGEEKLFF. The DNA for the CDR3 is TGTGCCAGCAGTTACTCGACAGGGGGTGAGGAAAAACTGTTTTTT.

The genes are TRBV10-3 and TRBJ1-2, with 9 bases matching TRBD1. The junction had 4 bases not matched to a gene; V was cut back by 3 bases and J by 2 bases. The germline V gene has CDR1 ENHRY and CDR2 SYGVKD. The CDR3 is 15 amino acids. The CDR3 reads CAISESTGGNYGYTF. CDR3 DNA sequence: TGTGCCATCAGTGAATCCACAGGGGGCAACTATGGCTACACCTTC.

The V and J genes are TRBV30 and TRBJ1-3, with 7 bases identical to TRBD1. CDR1 GTSNPN and CDR2 SVGIG come from the germline V gene (reference sequence). V was pared by 3 bases and J by 2 bases, with 4 bases of the junction left unmatched. The CDR3 spans 14 residues. CDR3 protein: CAWSRQGAGNTIYF. The DNA for the CDR3 is TGTGCCTGGAGCCGACAGGGCGCTGGAAACACCATATATTTT.

The V gene is TRBV5-1, the J gene TRBJ2-7; 8 bases map to TRBD2. Germline assignment: CDR1 SGHRS and CDR2 YFSETQ. After removal of 4 bases from V and 0 bases from J, the junction contained 3 bases not matched to a gene. This CDR3 region has 14 residues. In nucleotides, the CDR3 is TGCGCCAGCAGCACGGGGGGGAACTCCTACGAGCAGTACTTC. Amino acid sequence: CASSTGGNSYEQYF.

Only one count was recorded for this clone. The rearrangement links TRBV30 to TRBJ2-7; possibly TRBD1 for D (5 bases). Trimming shortened V by 2 bases and J by 3 bases, and 17 bases separated the two germline ends. This CDR3 contains 15 residues. The germline V gene has CDR1 GTSNPN and CDR2 SVGIG (reference sequence). The CDR3 region is CAWSLTGRSIYEQYF. The CDR3 nucleotides are TGTGCCTGGAGTCTAACAGGCAGGAGCATCTACGAGCAGTACTTC.

Notes on this clone: A read error may account for a junction end that differs from germline. The chain joins TRBV6-6 to TRBJ2-7; 9 nucleotides agree with TRBD1. The germline V gene has CDR1 MNHNY and CDR2 SVGAGI (reference sequence). This CDR3 contains 16 residues. This CDR3 is CASSYSRTGGSNEQYF. CDR3 in DNA: TGTGCCAGCAGTTACTCTAGAACAGGGGGCTCCAACGAGCAGTACTTC.

This sequence joins TRBV11-2 and TRBJ2-2; D is perhaps TRBD2 (5 bases). The CDR3 has 13 residues. The V end was cut by 11 bases, the J end by 5 bases, with 15 bases between. Germline-derived CDR1 and CDR2 are SGHAT and FQNNGV. The CDR3 sequence is CAARPSGTGELFF. The CDR3 nucleotides are TGTGCCGCCCGGCCCAGCGGAACCGGGGAGCTGTTTTTT.

This clone has only one observation. The chain couples TRBV19 to TRBJ1-5; TRBD1 matches 7 bases. Losses at the gene ends were 6 bases for V and 4 bases for J; bases not matched to a gene: 6. The length of the CDR3 is 14 residues. Germline CDR1 reads LNHDA; CDR2 reads SQIVND (reference sequence). The chain's CDR3 is CASRQTGSNQPQHF. Here the CDR3 DNA reads TGTGCCAGTAGGCAGACAGGGTCGAATCAGCCCCAGCATTTT.